The 24 T cell receptor beta chains below come from one sample, sequenced in a study of cytomegalovirus exposure and HLA in healthy donors. The study ran its PCR with 60 Vbeta and 13 Jbeta primers. Using immunoSEQ multiplex PCR, the repertoire was profiled, and TCRdb retains in-frame clones only, with some absent. The data hold 110,000 to 150,000 clones, with approximately 79% observed a single time. Source material: PBMCs. These receptors all come from a young woman in good health and CMV-seronegative.

This clone was picked up a small number of times. The chain joins TRBV2 to TRBJ2-2; D unclear. This CDR3 is 11 amino acids long. The germline V gene encodes CDR1 SNHLY and CDR2 FYNNEI. V was clipped by 5 bases and J by 5 bases, with 3 bases between them. CDR3 DNA: TGTGCCAGCAGTCAAACCGGGGAGCTGTTTTTT. Translation gives CASSQTGELFF. Variable domain in full (rest from reference TRBV2 and TRBJ2-2): EPEVTQTPSHQVTQMGQEVILRCVPISNHLYFYWYRQILGQKVEFLVSFYNNEISEKSEIFDDQFSVERPDGSNFTLKIRSTKLEDSAMYFCASSQTGELFFGEGSRLTVL.

The chain links TRBV4-1 to TRBJ1-4; 8 bases map to TRBD1. The CDR3 contains 19 residues. Trimming removed 1 base from V and 6 bases from J; junction bases left unmatched: 16. Germline CDR1 MGHRA, CDR2 YSYEKL. The CDR3 region has the DNA TGCGCCAGCAGCCAAGCCCTTCGGACAGGGCGATATCAGGATGAAAAACTGTTTTTT. This gives the protein CASSQALRTGRYQDEKLFF.

The chain is built from TRBV30 and TRBJ2-3; D might be TRBD2 (6 bases). Germline V gives CDR1 GTSNPN, CDR2 SVGIG (reference sequence). V was clipped by 2 bases and J by 9 bases, with 12 bases between them. This CDR3 is 12 amino acids long. CDR3 nucleotide sequence: TGTGCCTGGAGTAGGGGAGGCGACACGCAGTATTTT. Protein sequence: CAWSRGGDTQYF.

V and J are TRBV5-4 and TRBJ2-3; 8 bases map to TRBD2. Germline assignment: CDR1 SGHNT and CDR2 YYREEE (reference sequence). The CDR3 spans 14 residues. Germline trimming cut 4 bases from V and 4 bases from J; bases unmatched to any gene: 5. The CDR3, as DNA: TGTGCCAGCAGCCAGCTTAGCGGGGCAGATACGCAGTATTTT. Translated: CASSQLSGADTQYF.

Written as DNA, the CDR3 is TGTGCCAGCAGCTACGGGACAGGGGCTTCACCCCTCCACTTT. Its translation: CASSYGTGASPLHF. The rearrangement joins TRBV7-6 to TRBJ1-6; 10 bases fit TRBD1. CDR1 is SGHVS and CDR2 is FNYEAQ in the germline V gene. V lost 4 bases, J lost 9 bases, and 3 bases stayed unmatched. The CDR3 extends over 14 amino acids.

V usage is TRBV4-2 and J usage is TRBJ2-7, with TRBD1 matching over 9 bases. This CDR3 spans 16 amino acids. Looked up from germline, CDR1 is LGHNA and CDR2 is YNFKEQ. Germline trimming cut 0 bases from V and 4 bases from J; bases unmatched to any gene: 7. Here the CDR3 DNA reads TGTGCCAGCAGCCAAGAACCGGGACAGGGATCATACGAGCAGTACTTC. This translates into CASSQEPGQGSYEQYF.

V usage is TRBV30 and J usage is TRBJ1-1; D ambiguous. This CDR3 comprises 14 residues. Trimming pared 0 bases from V and 11 bases from J, leaving 19 bases between. Germline-derived CDR1 and CDR2 are GTSNPN and SVGIG (reference sequence). In nucleotides, the CDR3 is TGTGCCTGGAGTGTAAAGGGTGACGCGTCGGGGGCTTTCTTT. It is translated as CAWSVKGDASGAFF.

The chain combines TRBV30 with TRBJ1-2; 8 positions match TRBD1. Losses at the gene ends were 0 bases for V and 11 bases for J; bases not matched to a gene: 5. Germline V gene sequence: CDR1 GTSNPN, CDR2 SVGIG (reference sequence). CDR3 length: 12 residues. Here the CDR3 DNA reads TGTGCCTGGAGTGTGGGACAGGAGTTTTACACCTTC. Protein: CAWSVGQEFYTF.

This clone appeared once. The V and J genes are TRBV6-5 and TRBJ2-7; 8 bases are a match to TRBD1. Germline CDR1 is MNHEY and CDR2 is SVGAGI. The trim removed 0 bases at V and 0 bases at J, leaving 4 bases unmatched. This CDR3 comprises 16 residues. The CDR3 nucleotides read TGTGCCAGCAGTTACTCCGGGACAGGAAGCTCCTACGAGCAGTACTTC. Translation: CASSYSGTGSSYEQYF.

The chain has TRBV7-8 and TRBJ1-6, with a weak D call TRBD1 (6 bases). The germline V and J ends were trimmed by 5 bases and 13 bases, with 18 bases remaining between them. The CDR3 totals 14 residues. Germline V gene sequence: CDR1 SGHVS, CDR2 FQNEAQ. CDR3 in amino acids: CASSQRTDRAPLHF. In DNA form, the CDR3 reads TGTGCCAGCAGCCAGAGGACAGACCGGGCGCCCCTCCACTTT.

This chain uses TRBV19 with TRBJ1-6, with 7 bases aligning to TRBD1. The CDR3 contains 13 residues. Germline V gene data show CDR1 as LNHDA and CDR2 as SQIVND (reference sequence). V gave up 7 bases and J gave up 10 bases; unmatched junction bases: 7. CDR3 sequence (DNA): TGTGCCAGTAAAGCCAGGGGGAGCTCACCCCTCCACTTT. Translating it yields CASKARGSSPLHF.

The chain uses TRBV11-1 and TRBJ2-3; D gene ambiguous. CDR3 length: 16 amino acids. Germline V CDR1 and CDR2: SGHAT, FQDESV (reference sequence). V dropped 5 bases and J dropped 2 bases, with 17 bases sitting between them. Here the CDR3 reads CASSPLIVGPTDTQYF. CDR3 DNA: TGTGCCAGCAGCCCCCTCATTGTGGGCCCCACAGATACGCAGTATTTT. The entire variable domain, with the rest obtained from reference TRBV11-1 and TRBJ2-3, is as follows: EAEVAQSPRYKITEKSQAVAFWCDPISGHATLYWYRQILGQGPELLVQFQDESVVDDSQLPKDRFSAERLKGVDSTLKIQPAELGDSAMYLCASSPLIVGPTDTQYFGPGTRLTVL.

CDR3 bases: TGTGCCAGCAGCTTCAGCACTGAAGCTTTCTTT. This encodes CASSFSTEAFF. V is TRBV5-4 and J is TRBJ1-1, with no clear D. The CDR3 runs to 11 residues. V lost 2 bases to trimming and J lost 4 bases, with 3 bases between them. Germline V lookup: CDR1 SGHNT, CDR2 YYREEE (reference sequence).

V usage is TRBV5-1 and J usage is TRBJ2-3; D remains ambiguous. The CDR3 sequence is 12 residues long. V was pared by 0 bases and J by 10 bases, with 9 bases between. The germline V gene encodes CDR1 SGHRS and CDR2 YFSETQ. DNA of the CDR3: TGCGCCAGCAGCTTGGGAAACAAAGCGCAGTATTTT. Residues: CASSLGNKAQYF.

The CDR3 DNA reads TGTGCCAGCAGCAATCCAGGGTTTGAAAAACTGTTTTTT. This encodes CASSNPGFEKLFF. The chain employs TRBV21-1 and TRBJ1-4; the table's D call TRBD1 went unverified against the DNA. TRBV21-1 constitutes a pseudogene. The length of the CDR3 is 13 residues.

This clone has only a few counts. V usage is TRBV6-5 and J usage is TRBJ1-1; TRBD1 aligns across 7 bases. The CDR3 spans 14 residues. Unmatched junction bases numbered 1, after V lost 2 bases and J lost 1 base. Germline CDR1 reads MNHEY; CDR2 reads SVGAGI. The CDR3 region has the DNA TGTGCCAGCAGTTACGGGACAGCGAACACTGAAGCTTTCTTT. Translating gives CASSYGTANTEAFF.

The genes are TRBV2 and TRBJ1-6; no clear D. CDR1 and CDR2 from the germline V gene are SNHLY and FYNNEI. The CDR3 extends over 13 amino acids. V was clipped by 5 bases and J by 7 bases, with 9 bases between them. The CDR3 loop is CASSPGWNSPLHF. CDR3 coding DNA: TGTGCCAGCAGTCCGGGGTGGAATTCACCCCTCCACTTT.

This clone was seen only once. This chain uses TRBV5-1 with TRBJ2-1; TRBD2 matches 11 bases. CDR3 length: 16 amino acids. J was trimmed by 6 bases and V by 4 bases; bases with no gene match: 9. The germline gives CDR1 SGHRS, CDR2 YFSETQ. The CDR3 loop is CASSPGLAGGVNEQFF. CDR3 coding DNA: TGCGCCAGCAGCCCGGGGCTAGCGGGGGGAGTCAATGAGCAGTTCTTC.

This clone was detected a few times. The V gene is TRBV10-3, the J gene TRBJ1-5, with 10 bases matching TRBD1. The trim removed 6 bases at V and 4 bases at J, leaving 6 bases unmatched. Per germline, CDR1 ENHRY and CDR2 SYGVKD. The CDR3 runs 15 residues. The CDR3 sequence is CAIRKGTGDNQPQHF. In DNA, the CDR3 is TGTGCCATCAGAAAAGGGACAGGGGATAATCAGCCCCAGCATTTT.

The chain links TRBV7-2 to TRBJ1-6; 7 bases are shared with TRBD1. Germline-derived CDR1 and CDR2 are SGHTA and FQGNSA. V was pared by 4 bases and J by 3 bases, with 6 bases of the junction left unmatched. This CDR3 has 16 residues. As DNA, the CDR3 is TGTGCCAGCAGCTCGACGGGACAGCTCTATAATTCACCCCTCCACTTT. As protein: CASSSTGQLYNSPLHF.

The rearrangement links TRBV18 to TRBJ2-7; 7 bases are a match to TRBD2. The germline V gene has CDR1 KGHSH and CDR2 LQKENI. The CDR3 loop spans 16 amino acids. V shed 0 bases, J shed 0 bases, and the junction held 5 bases outside the gene matches. This CDR3 reads CASSPPGGEPSYEQYF. In DNA form, the CDR3 reads TGTGCCAGCTCACCACCGGGAGGGGAGCCCTCCTACGAGCAGTACTTC.

The chain has TRBV27 and TRBJ2-5; 9 bases fit TRBD1. The CDR3 spans 15 residues. Germline lookup yields CDR1 MNHEY and CDR2 SMNVEV (reference sequence). V was clipped by 5 bases and J by 5 bases; unmatched bases: 9. This chain's CDR3 is CASSAYRGRVETQYF. The CDR3 nucleotides are TGTGCCAGCAGTGCGTACAGGGGGCGGGTGGAGACCCAGTACTTC.

The gene calls are TRBV6-5 and TRBJ1-1; D gene uncertain. The germline V gene encodes CDR1 MNHEY and CDR2 SVGAGI. The CDR3 runs to 15 residues. V shed 4 bases and J shed 0 bases, with 12 bases lying between them. In DNA, the CDR3 is TGTGCCAGCAGTTGGGGAGGTGGCCTGAACACTGAAGCTTTCTTT. Its translation is CASSWGGGLNTEAFF.

The V call is TRBV10-3, the J call TRBJ1-3; D remains unclear. Trimming left V 8 bases short and J 0 bases short, with 8 bases between. Germline V gene data show CDR1 as ENHRY and CDR2 as SYGVKD. The CDR3 is made up of 13 amino acids. The CDR3 nucleotides are TGTGCCATCTCAAGGAGCTCTGGAAACACCATATATTTT. Protein product: CAISRSSGNTIYF.